The following is a TCR beta chain sequence with its context. This clonotype occurred many times. Its cognate antigen has yet to be identified. Per-base qualities were not stored, and no clone one base away is much larger. Receptors were amplified or captured by RACE. Data came from a NextSeq 500. Library preparation attached unique molecular identifiers to individual cDNA molecules for quantitative, reproducible TCR counting. Both TCR alpha and TCR beta chains were sequenced from each blood RNA sample. The authors processed their data as follows. A median of about 87,000 TCRs per sample was observed, with a range of roughly 23,224 to 700,000. The Decombinator software suite was used to annotate the V, J and CDR3 of the TCR reads. For the PS versus PT1 abundance plots, all samples were subsampled to the same number of TCRs (28,000). Expanded TCRs were defined as absent before sensitization and observed at least eight times at the 2-week time point. TCRdb trimmed public reads at Q25 via fastp, called clones via MiXCR and kept in-frame beta chains. Each CDR3 protein appears once, grouped with its most common genes and DNA. The V and J calls here are based on TCRdb, not the publication. Across this sample there are around 360,000 distinct CDR3 sequences, with about 6.9% seen only once. The ten largest clones take up around 5.8% of the sample.

From the cysteine up to the phenylalanine, the CDR3 has a length of 15 residues. Only CDR3 DNA remains: 45 bases, in frame from the first base. V and J are truncated by 8 bases and 0 bases respectively, leaving an intervening sequence of 16 bases. The time point label here, explained by the study, means: patch test 2, 6 weeks after DPC sensitization. The treatment or condition label for this specimen denotes: therapeutic diphenylcyclopropenone sensitization with weekly scalp DPC. Blood at each patch-test visit was drawn before the patch test was applied. Patients were eligible if aged 18 to 70, diagnosed with alopecia and judged suitable for DPC therapy, and pregnant patients were excluded. Unfractionated whole blood was collected in Tempus Blood RNA tubes, and total RNA was extracted from that blood. This entry comes from a study of human T cells and chemical hapten exposure (dated by TCRdb to the early 2020s). For context, the study as a whole: For sensitization, 2% DPC in acetone was applied to a roughly 2 cm by roughly 2 cm area of upper inner arm skin. Alopecia areata with under or over 50% scalp involvement, alopecia totalis and alopecia universalis were represented in the patient cohort, which was mostly female. Libraries were pooled for sequencing, and per-sample TCR yields varied mainly because of small differences in library volumes within the pool. Patient blood was sampled pre-sensitization (week 0) and at 2, 6 and about 24 weeks after DPC sensitization. Patch testing on the upper back used Finn chambers containing 0.01% DPC, with scoring done after 6 days according to International Contact Dermatitis Research Group standards. The study tracked peripheral blood TCR repertoire changes in vivo during primary and secondary sensitization to the hapten diphenylcyclopropenone (DPC) in alopecia patients. Roughly 30 alopecia patients provided blood for TCR sequencing at one to four time points (pre-sensitization, 2, 6 and 24 weeks). Throughout the study period of around 25 weeks, patients also received therapeutic DPC doses to the scalp every week. Study-wide conclusions, independent of this receptor: Patch test score correlated positively with the number of PT1 expanded TCRs, reaching significance at thresholds 8, 16 and 32 but not at 4. Expanded TCRs formed significantly more large CDR3 similarity clusters than pre-sensitization or healthy control sets, consistent with antigen-driven responses. Repeated subsampling changed both the strength of the expansion versus patch-test correlation and the threshold at which that correlation became significant. The number of TCRs above 1 in 1000 frequency did not change with DPC sensitization; there was no evidence of global repertoire structure alterations. Because every patient had alopecia, a presumed autoimmune disease, the patients' immune response might differ from that of healthy individuals.

This sample comprised whole blood, obtained in connection with sensitization to the hapten diphenylcyclopropenone (DPC). The chain joins TRBV12-3 or TRBV12-4 to TRBJ1-1; TRBD1 is possibly the D segment (6 matching bases). This receptor was identified in a woman younger than 35 with alopecia areata. Some clones in this sample may be carry-over from other donors' samples. The bases read TGTGCCAGCGCTTTGCCAGGGGTGCTGAACACTGAAGCTTTCTTT. It translates to CASALPGVLNTEAFF.